This TCR beta chain was captured by sequencing in a study of T cells in narcolepsy. The study, taken as a whole, reports: Some memory CD4+ repertoires had no autoreactive clone sequences.

Using immunoSEQ multiplex PCR, the repertoire was profiled, and TCRdb retains in-frame clones only, with some absent. The data contain about 24,000 clones, 75% to 85% of them singletons. CDR3 size: 12 residues. Germline V gives CDR1 WNHNN, CDR2 SYGVQD (reference sequence). V lost 4 bases, J lost 6 bases, and 4 bases lay in between. On this clone itself: Antigen unknown.

This chain uses TRBV10-1 with TRBJ1-6; no firm D call. The sample consisted of memory (CD45RA-) CD4+ T cells from blood. This clonotype originated in a human donor in good health. The CDR3 spells CASSGGNSPLHF. CDR3 nucleotides: TGCGCCAGCAGTGGGGGTAATTCACCCCTCCACTTT.